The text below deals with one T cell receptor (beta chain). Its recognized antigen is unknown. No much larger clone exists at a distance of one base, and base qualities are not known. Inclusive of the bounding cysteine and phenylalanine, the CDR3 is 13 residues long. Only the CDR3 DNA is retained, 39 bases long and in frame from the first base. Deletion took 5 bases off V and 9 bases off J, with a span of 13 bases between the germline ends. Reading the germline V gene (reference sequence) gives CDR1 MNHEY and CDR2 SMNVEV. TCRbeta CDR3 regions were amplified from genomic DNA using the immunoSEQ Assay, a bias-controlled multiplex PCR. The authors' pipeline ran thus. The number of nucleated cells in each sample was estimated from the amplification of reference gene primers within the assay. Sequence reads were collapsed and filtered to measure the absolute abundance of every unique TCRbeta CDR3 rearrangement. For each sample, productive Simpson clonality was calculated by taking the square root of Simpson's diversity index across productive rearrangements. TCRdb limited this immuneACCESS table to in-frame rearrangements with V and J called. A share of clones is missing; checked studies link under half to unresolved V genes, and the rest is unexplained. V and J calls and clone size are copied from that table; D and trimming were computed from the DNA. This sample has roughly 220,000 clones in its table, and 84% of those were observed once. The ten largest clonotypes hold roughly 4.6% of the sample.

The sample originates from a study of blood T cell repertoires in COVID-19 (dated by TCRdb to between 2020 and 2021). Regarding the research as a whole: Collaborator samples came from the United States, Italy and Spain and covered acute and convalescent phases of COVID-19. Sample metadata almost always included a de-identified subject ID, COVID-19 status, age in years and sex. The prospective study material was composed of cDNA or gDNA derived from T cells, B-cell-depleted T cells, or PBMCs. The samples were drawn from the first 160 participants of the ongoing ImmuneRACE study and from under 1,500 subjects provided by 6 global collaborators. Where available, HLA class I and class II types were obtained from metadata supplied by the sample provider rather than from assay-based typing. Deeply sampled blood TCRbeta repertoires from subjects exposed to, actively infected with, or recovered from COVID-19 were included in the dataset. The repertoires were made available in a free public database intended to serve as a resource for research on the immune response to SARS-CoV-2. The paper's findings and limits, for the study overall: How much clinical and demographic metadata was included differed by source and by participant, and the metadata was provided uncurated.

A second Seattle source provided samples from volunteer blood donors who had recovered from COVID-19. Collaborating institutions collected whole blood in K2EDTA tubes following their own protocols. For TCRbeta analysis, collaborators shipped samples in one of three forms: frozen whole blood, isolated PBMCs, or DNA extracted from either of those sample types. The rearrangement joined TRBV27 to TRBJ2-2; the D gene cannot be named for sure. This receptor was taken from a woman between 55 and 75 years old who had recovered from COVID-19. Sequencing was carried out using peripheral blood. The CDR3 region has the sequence CASSTPSRRELFF. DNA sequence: TGTGCCAGCAGTACACCCTCGCGGAGGGAGCTGTTTTTT.